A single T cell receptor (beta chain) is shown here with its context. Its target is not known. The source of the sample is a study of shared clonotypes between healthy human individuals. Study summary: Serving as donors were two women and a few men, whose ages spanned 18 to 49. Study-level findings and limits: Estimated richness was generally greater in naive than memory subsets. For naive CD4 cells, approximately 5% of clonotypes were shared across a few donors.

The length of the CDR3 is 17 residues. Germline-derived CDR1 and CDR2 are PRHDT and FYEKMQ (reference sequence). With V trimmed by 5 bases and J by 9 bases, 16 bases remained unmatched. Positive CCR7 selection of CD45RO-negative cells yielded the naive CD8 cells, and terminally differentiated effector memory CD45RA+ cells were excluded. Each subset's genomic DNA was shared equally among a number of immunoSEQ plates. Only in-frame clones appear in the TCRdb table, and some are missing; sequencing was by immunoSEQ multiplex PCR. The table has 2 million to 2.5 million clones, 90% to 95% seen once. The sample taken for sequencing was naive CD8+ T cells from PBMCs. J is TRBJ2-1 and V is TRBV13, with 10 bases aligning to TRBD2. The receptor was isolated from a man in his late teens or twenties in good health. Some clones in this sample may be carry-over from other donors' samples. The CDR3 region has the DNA TGTGCCAGCAGCCTGACCGGGATGTCTAGCGGGAGAGCTGAGCAGTTCTTC. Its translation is CASSLTGMSSGRAEQFF.